These 30 T cell receptor beta chains came from one sample sequenced in a study of CD8+ T cells in alopecia areata. Extraction and reverse transcription of RNA yielded cDNA as the sequencing template. This table comes from immunoSEQ multiplex PCR, and its TCRdb copy is limited to in-frame clones, with some not included. The sample holds hundreds of thousands of clones, 66% seen once. As to treatment: oral pan-JAK inhibitor, 5-10 mg twice daily. The sequenced sample was CD4+ T cells sorted from blood, obtained around week 44, from a patient treated with tofacitinib. The source is a human donor with alopecia areata.

The chain uses TRBV28 and TRBJ1-1; unclear D gene. Germline V gene data show CDR1 as MDHEN and CDR2 as SYDVKM. There are 12 residues in the CDR3. With 3 bases removed from V and 4 bases from J, the gap between germline ends came to 6 bases. CDR3 nucleotide sequence: TGTGCCAGCAGTTTTCCACCCACTGAAGCTTTCTTT. Its protein product is CASSFPPTEAFF.

The chain joins TRBV2 to TRBJ1-1; no clear D. Germline V gene data show CDR1 as SNHLY and CDR2 as FYNNEI. Deletions cut 7 bases from V and 10 bases from J, with 16 bases between. The CDR3 sequence is 12 residues long. The CDR3 DNA follows: TGTGCCAGCACCCCAGAAATGATGGGAGCTTTCTTT. Translated, it gives CASTPEMMGAFF.

This clone showed up just once. The CDR3 nucleotides read TGTGCCAGCAGCTTGGGGGACTGGGGAGGCGGCGAGCAGTACTTC. Encoded protein: CASSLGDWGGGEQYF. The genes are TRBV7-6 and TRBJ2-7; a possible D gene is TRBD2 (6 bases). This CDR3 comprises 15 residues. The germline V gene encodes CDR1 SGHVS and CDR2 FNYEAQ. Between the trimmed V and J ends, which lost 3 bases and 6 bases, there was a span of 18 bases.

This clone was counted a few times. The V and J genes are TRBV11-1 and TRBJ2-3; D gene unclear. Trimming cost V 4 bases and J 0 bases, with 5 bases left between them. The germline V gene has CDR1 SGHAT and CDR2 FQDESV (reference sequence). This CDR3 region has 13 residues. CDR3 nucleotide sequence: TGTGCCAGCAGCTCCGGCAGCACAGATACGCAGTATTTT. This gives the protein CASSSGSTDTQYF.

This chain connects TRBV29-1 to TRBJ1-2, with a possible D match to TRBD1 (5 bases). Germline CDR1 is SQVTM and CDR2 is ANQGSEA. Trimming cost V 3 bases and J 4 bases, with 15 bases left between them. The CDR3 loop spans 14 amino acids. CDR3 coding DNA: TGCAGCGTTGAGGGACCGATCGTGGGCTATGGCTACACCTTC. As protein: CSVEGPIVGYGYTF.

The chain recombines TRBV6-5 with TRBJ2-3, with 7 bases fitting TRBD1. V lost 4 bases to trimming and J lost 3 bases; unmatched junction nucleotides: 7. The CDR3 is made up of 15 amino acids. CDR1 and CDR2 (germline): MNHEY, SVGAGI. The CDR3 DNA is TGTGCCAGCAGTTCTGACAGGGCGTGGACAGATACGCAGTATTTT. It yields the protein CASSSDRAWTDTQYF.

This clone has only a few counts. The chain is built from TRBV19 and TRBJ1-1, with TRBD1 as a possible D gene (6 bases). Germline lookup yields CDR1 LNHDA and CDR2 SQIVND (reference sequence). The CDR3 contains 15 residues. The V and J ends lost 1 base and 1 base respectively, with 10 bases between them. Written as DNA, the CDR3 is TGTGCCAGTAGTATAGTTACAGGGCCGAACACTGAAGCTTTCTTT. This gives the protein CASSIVTGPNTEAFF.

The chain couples TRBV2 to TRBJ2-6; 7 nucleotides agree with TRBD1. This CDR3 is built from 16 residues. Germline V lookup: CDR1 SNHLY, CDR2 FYNNEI. With V trimmed by 6 bases and J by 0 bases, 5 bases remained unmatched. DNA for the CDR3: TGTGCCAGCAGAAGGACAGGTCCCTCTGGGGCCAACGTCCTGACTTTC. Translation gives CASRRTGPSGANVLTF.

The rearrangement links TRBV19 to TRBJ1-1, with 10 bases fitting TRBD1. CDR3 length equals 16 residues. With V trimmed by 2 bases and J by 4 bases, 7 bases remained unmatched. Germline V gives CDR1 LNHDA, CDR2 SQIVND (reference sequence). CDR3 in DNA: TGTGCCAGTAGTATAAATCCGGGACAGGGGATCACTGAAGCTTTCTTT. This translates into CASSINPGQGITEAFF.

As regards this clone: This same CDR3 is encoded by further DNA sequences in the sample. V is TRBV5-6 and J is TRBJ1-1; D gene uncertain. CDR1 is SGHDT, CDR2 YYEEEE, per germline. The V gene lost 1 base and the J gene lost 3 bases, with 10 bases spanning the gap. The CDR3 has 14 amino acids. DNA for the CDR3: TGTGCCAGCAGCTTGCCAGGTTTGGACACTGAAGCTTTCTTT. It yields the protein CASSLPGLDTEAFF.

V usage is TRBV5-1 and J usage is TRBJ2-1, with a weak D call TRBD2 (6 bases). Germline V CDR1 and CDR2: SGHRS, YFSETQ. Deletions cut 0 bases from V and 0 bases from J, with 7 bases between. The CDR3 extends over 15 amino acids. CDR3 nucleotides: TGCGCCAGCAGCTTGGACGGGAGCTCCTACAATGAGCAGTTCTTC. It yields the protein CASSLDGSSYNEQFF.

The CDR3 sequence: CSAKSIRDREGTQYF. The CDR3 coding sequence is TGCAGCGCCAAATCCATCCGGGACAGGGAGGGGACCCAGTACTTC. The rearrangement uses TRBV29-1 and TRBJ2-5; TRBD1 agrees at 9 bases. The CDR3 covers 15 residues. V was clipped by 7 bases and J by 7 bases; unmatched bases: 16. Germline-derived CDR1 and CDR2 are SQVTM and ANQGSEA. The variable domain in full, completed from reference TRBV29-1 and TRBJ2-5, reads SAVISQKPSRDICQRGTSLTIQCQVDSQVTMMFWYRQQPGQSLTLIATANQGSEATYESGFVIDKFPISRPNLTFSTLTVSNMSPEDSSIYLCSAKSIRDREGTQYFGPGTRLLVL.

This clone was picked up one time. The chain carries TRBV27 and TRBJ2-7, with 9 bases matching TRBD1. This CDR3 has 17 residues. The V gene end was trimmed by 0 bases and the J gene end by 7 bases; junction bases not matched to a gene: 13. Germline CDR1 is MNHEY and CDR2 is SMNVEV (reference sequence). The DNA of the CDR3 is TGTGCCAGCAGTTTATCACTTTCGGGGACAGGGTTGAGAGAGCAGTACTTC. Translated, it gives CASSLSLSGTGLREQYF.

The table lists this clone with a few counts. The V and J genes are TRBV9 and TRBJ2-3; D is perhaps TRBD2 (5 bases). The CDR3 has 15 residues. In germline, CDR1 is SGDLS, CDR2 YYNGEE. Trimming took off 2 bases at V and 6 bases at J, with 16 bases between the two ends. The CDR3 loop reads CASSVGRAGGDTQYF. Written as DNA, the CDR3 is TGTGCCAGCAGCGTCGGAAGGGCGGGCGGGGATACGCAGTATTTT.

This clone was detected a few times. The CDR3 DNA is TGTGCCAGCAATCCAGTCCCCGGAGCTGAAGCTTTCTTT. Translated: CASNPVPGAEAFF. The J gene is TRBJ1-1, the V gene TRBV6-6; D not certain. CDR1 is MNHNY, CDR2 SVGAGI, per germline (reference sequence). Between the trimmed V and J ends, which lost 7 bases and 6 bases, there was a span of 15 bases. This CDR3 is 13 amino acids long.

This chain connects TRBV27 to TRBJ1-1; D gene ambiguous. The germline V gene has CDR1 MNHEY and CDR2 SMNVEV (reference sequence). V gave up 5 bases and J gave up 0 bases, with 13 bases separating them. The CDR3 sequence is 15 residues long. The CDR3: CASSTPGRMNTEAFF. CDR3 coding DNA: TGTGCCAGCAGTACCCCCGGACGGATGAACACTGAAGCTTTCTTT.

In nucleotides, the CDR3 is TGCGCCAGCAGCCAAGATGGGCTAGCGGGCCAAACCTACGAGCAGTACTTC. Its translation: CASSQDGLAGQTYEQYF. V is TRBV4-1 and J is TRBJ2-7, with 8 bases matching TRBD2. Unmatched junction bases numbered 9, after V lost 0 bases and J lost 2 bases. Germline V gene sequence: CDR1 MGHRA, CDR2 YSYEKL. CDR3 length equals 17 residues.

This sequence joins TRBV2 and TRBJ1-6, with no clear D. V was cut by 4 bases and J by 7 bases, with 8 bases left in between. Looked up from germline, CDR1 is SNHLY and CDR2 is FYNNEI. The CDR3 runs to 13 residues. DNA of the CDR3: TGTGCCAGCAGTGCCCAGAGCAATTCACCCCTCCACTTT. Translation: CASSAQSNSPLHF.

This clone was counted between two and nine times. The V and J genes are TRBV23-1 and TRBJ1-5; D unresolved. Being an ORF, TRBV23-1 has a function that is uncertain. Trimming took off 4 bases at V and 2 bases at J, with 24 bases between the two ends. CDR3 size: 19 residues. In nucleotides, the CDR3 is TGCGCCAGCAGTCCGCTTATTCGTCGGGGAGGGAATGGCAATCAGCCCCAGCATTTT. This gives the protein CASSPLIRRGGNGNQPQHF.

This chain connects TRBV29-1 to TRBJ2-7; D is possibly TRBD1 (5 bases). The V end lost 4 bases, the J end lost 2 bases, and 18 bases lay between the germline ends. CDR1 and CDR2 (germline): SQVTM, ANQGSEA. CDR3 size: 15 residues. The CDR3 reads CSVAQSTVAAYEQYF. CDR3 nucleotides: TGCAGCGTTGCCCAATCGACAGTCGCAGCCTACGAGCAGTACTTC.

This chain connects TRBV11-3 to TRBJ2-1; TRBD2 might be the D (5 bases). The length of the CDR3 is 15 residues. V was shortened by 0 bases and J by 7 bases, with 13 bases between the two germline ends. Per the germline V gene, CDR1 is SGHNT and CDR2 is YENEEA. The CDR3: CASSLDQLVRNEQFF. In DNA form, the CDR3 reads TGTGCCAGCAGCTTAGATCAACTAGTTCGAAATGAGCAGTTCTTC.

V gene TRBV14 combines with J gene TRBJ2-1; no definite D call. V lost 0 bases to trimming and J lost 9 bases, with 9 bases between them. The length of the CDR3 is 13 residues. Looked up from germline, CDR1 is SGHDN and CDR2 is FVKESK. The CDR3 region has the DNA TGTGCCAGCAGCCAAGATCGGGCGACTGAGCAGTTCTTC. This gives the protein CASSQDRATEQFF.

Here the CDR3 reads CASAPGDRVFNEQFF. The CDR3 DNA reads TGCGCCAGCGCCCCCGGGGACAGGGTATTCAATGAGCAGTTCTTC. The chain joins TRBV5-1 to TRBJ2-1, with 9 bases fitting TRBD1. CDR3 length equals 15 residues. V was pared by 7 bases and J by 6 bases, with 11 bases of the junction left unmatched. Germline lookup yields CDR1 SGHRS and CDR2 YFSETQ.

This sequence joins TRBV9 and TRBJ1-6; no definite D call. The germline V and J ends were trimmed by 3 bases and 6 bases, with 13 bases remaining between them. Germline CDR1 reads SGDLS; CDR2 reads YYNGEE. CDR3 size: 15 residues. The chain's CDR3 is CASSADFNPNSPLHF. In nucleotides, the CDR3 is TGTGCCAGCAGCGCCGACTTCAATCCTAATTCACCCCTCCACTTT.

The rearrangement links TRBV19 to TRBJ1-4; D gene ambiguous. The CDR3 consists of 16 residues. Germline V gene data show CDR1 as LNHDA and CDR2 as SQIVND (reference sequence). V shed 4 bases and J shed 0 bases, with 12 bases lying between them. This CDR3 reads CASSSKQLPTNEKLFF. The CDR3 DNA reads as TGTGCCAGTAGTAGTAAACAGTTACCAACTAATGAAAAACTGTTTTTT. Looking up the rest from reference TRBV19 and TRBJ1-4 gives the full variable domain: DGGITQSPKYLFRKEGQNVTLSCEQNLNHDAMYWYRQDPGQGLRLIYYSQIVNDFQKGDIAEGYSVSREKKESFPLTVTSAQKNPTAFYLCASSSKQLPTNEKLFFGSGTQLSVL.

V gene TRBV29-1 combines with J gene TRBJ1-2, with D hard to call. CDR3 size: 13 residues. The V and J ends lost 6 bases and 8 bases respectively, with 19 bases between them. Germline-derived CDR1 and CDR2 are SQVTM and ANQGSEA. CDR3 sequence: CSVTRSPKLGYTF. The CDR3 nucleotides read TGCAGCGTCACCAGGAGCCCTAAGTTGGGCTACACCTTC. Variable domain in full (rest from reference TRBV29-1 and TRBJ1-2): SAVISQKPSRDICQRGTSLTIQCQVDSQVTMMFWYRQQPGQSLTLIATANQGSEATYESGFVIDKFPISRPNLTFSTLTVSNMSPEDSSIYLCSVTRSPKLGYTFGSGTRLTVV.

This sequence joins TRBV7-2 and TRBJ2-2; 14 nucleotides line up with TRBD2. There are 17 residues in the CDR3. The V gene end was trimmed by 2 bases and the J gene end by 4 bases; junction bases not matched to a gene: 3. Germline assignment: CDR1 SGHTA and CDR2 FQGNSA. The CDR3 here is CASSLRTSGGLTGELFF. The CDR3 bases are TGTGCCAGCAGCTTAAGGACTAGCGGGGGGCTCACCGGGGAGCTGTTTTTT.

The chain joins TRBV2 to TRBJ2-2, with D possibly being TRBD1 (6 bases). Looked up from germline, CDR1 is SNHLY and CDR2 is FYNNEI. The germline V and J ends were trimmed by 2 bases and 4 bases, with 11 bases remaining between them. This CDR3 spans 15 amino acids. The CDR3 loop reads CASSERDIVTGELFF. The DNA of the CDR3 is TGTGCCAGCAGTGAACGGGACATCGTCACCGGGGAGCTGTTTTTT.

V is TRBV6-4 and J is TRBJ2-7, with D perhaps matching TRBD2 (6 bases). V was pared by 4 bases and J by 3 bases, with 16 bases between. This CDR3 region has 15 residues. Germline-derived CDR1 and CDR2 are MRHNA and SNTAGT. The CDR3 protein is CASSASAGSFYEQYF. The CDR3 DNA follows: TGTGCCAGCAGTGCGTCGGCGGGATCGTTCTACGAGCAGTACTTC.

This chain uses TRBV11-2 with TRBJ2-2; either TRBD1 or TRBD2 may supply D (5 bases each). Trimming stripped 5 bases from V and 10 bases from J, with 14 bases between. Per the germline V gene, CDR1 is SGHAT and CDR2 is FQNNGV. The CDR3 loop spans 13 amino acids. The CDR3 bases are TGTGCCAGCAGCCCTCTCCCAGGGACGGAGCTGTTTTTT. This codes for CASSPLPGTELFF.